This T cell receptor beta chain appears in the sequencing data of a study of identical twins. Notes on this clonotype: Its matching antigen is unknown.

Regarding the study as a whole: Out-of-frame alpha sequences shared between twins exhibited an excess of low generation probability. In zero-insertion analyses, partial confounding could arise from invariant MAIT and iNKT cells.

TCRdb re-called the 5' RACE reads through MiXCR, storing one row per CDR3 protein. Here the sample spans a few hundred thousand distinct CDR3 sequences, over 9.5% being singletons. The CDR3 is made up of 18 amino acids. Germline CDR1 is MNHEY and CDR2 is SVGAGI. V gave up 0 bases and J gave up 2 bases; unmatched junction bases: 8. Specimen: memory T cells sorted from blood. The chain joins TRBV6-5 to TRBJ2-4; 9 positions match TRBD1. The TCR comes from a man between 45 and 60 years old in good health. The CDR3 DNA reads TGTGCCAGCAGTTACTCTTACGGGACAGGGTTATCCAAAAACATTCAGTACTTC. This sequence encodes CASSYSYGTGLSKNIQYF.